These 25 T cell receptor beta chains were all obtained from the same sample, sequenced in a study of cytomegalovirus exposure and HLA in healthy donors. 13 Jbeta primers and 60 Vbeta primers were used for the PCR. The repertoire was sequenced with immunoSEQ multiplex PCR; TCRdb's copy has only in-frame clones and lacks some. Of around 160,000 clones in the sample, roughly 87% were seen once. The sequenced sample was PBMCs. These receptors were collected from a man over 45 in good health and CMV-seropositive.

The CDR3 DNA follows: TGTGCCAGCAGTCCCGCGGGACAGTATAATTCACCCCTCCACTTT. Protein: CASSPAGQYNSPLHF. The chain links TRBV6-6 to TRBJ1-6; 7 positions match TRBD1. This CDR3 contains 15 residues. V gave up 5 bases and J gave up 4 bases; unmatched junction bases: 5. The V gene's germline CDR1 is MNHNY and CDR2 SVGAGI (reference sequence).

The chain uses TRBV10-3 and TRBJ1-3; a weak D match, TRBD1 (5 bases). Trimming left V 2 bases short and J 0 bases short, with 11 bases between. CDR3 length: 16 amino acids. Germline V gene sequence: CDR1 ENHRY, CDR2 SYGVKD. The CDR3 nucleotides read TGTGCCATCAGTGAGGGGGCTGCGAGCTCTGGAAACACCATATATTTT. Its protein product is CAISEGAASSGNTIYF.

Only one count was recorded for this clone. The CDR3 coding sequence is TGCGCCAGCAGCTTTAAGGGGGCTGGTGGCACTGAAGCTTTCTTT. Translating gives CASSFKGAGGTEAFF. The chain recombines TRBV5-1 with TRBJ1-1; TRBD1 agrees at 7 bases. Unmatched junction bases numbered 8, after V lost 2 bases and J lost 4 bases. Germline CDR1 and CDR2: SGHRS and YFSETQ. This CDR3 contains 15 residues.

CDR3: CASSIYEGTQYF. DNA for the CDR3: TGTGCCAGTAGTATATATGAGGGTACGCAGTATTTT. V is TRBV19 and J is TRBJ2-3, with D tentatively TRBD2 (5 bases). CDR3 size: 12 residues. V was cut by 2 bases and J by 8 bases, with 8 bases left in between. CDR1 LNHDA and CDR2 SQIVND come from the germline V gene (reference sequence). Looking up the rest from reference TRBV19 and TRBJ2-3 gives the full variable domain: DGGITQSPKYLFRKEGQNVTLSCEQNLNHDAMYWYRQDPGQGLRLIYYSQIVNDFQKGDIAEGYSVSREKKESFPLTVTSAQKNPTAFYLCASSIYEGTQYFGPGTRLTVL.

This chain's CDR3 is CASSLYAVAGNTYEQYF. The CDR3 DNA follows: TGCGCCAGCAGCTTGTACGCTGTGGCAGGGAACACCTACGAGCAGTACTTC. This rearrangement joins TRBV5-1 to TRBJ2-7, with TRBD1 as a possible D gene (5 bases). Per germline, CDR1 SGHRS and CDR2 YFSETQ. The CDR3 is 17 residues long. Between the trimmed V and J ends, which lost 1 base and 2 bases, there was a span of 19 bases.

V is TRBV19 and J is TRBJ1-4; no firm D call. V gave up 4 bases and J gave up 8 bases, with 17 bases separating them. CDR1 is LNHDA, CDR2 SQIVND, per germline (reference sequence). The CDR3 runs 15 residues. CDR3 loop: CASSKEAPGGEKLFF. The CDR3 coding sequence is TGTGCCAGTAGTAAAGAGGCTCCGGGAGGCGAAAAACTGTTTTTT. Full variable domain (outside the CDR3, taken from reference TRBV19 and TRBJ1-4): DGGITQSPKYLFRKEGQNVTLSCEQNLNHDAMYWYRQDPGQGLRLIYYSQIVNDFQKGDIAEGYSVSREKKESFPLTVTSAQKNPTAFYLCASSKEAPGGEKLFFGSGTQLSVL.

This clone was observed a single time. The V gene is TRBV6-1, the J gene TRBJ1-1; 9 bases align to TRBD1. The CDR3 runs 13 residues. The ends lost 5 bases at V and 10 bases at J; junction bases unmatched: 8. From germline, CDR1 is MNHNS and CDR2 SASEGT. In nucleotides, the CDR3 is TGTGCCAGCAGTTATCCCGGGACAGGGAGAGCTTTCTTT. Translation gives CASSYPGTGRAFF.

This clone was picked up one time. The CDR3 region has the DNA TGTGCCTGGAGACACACAGGGGGCGGTCAGCCCCAGCATTTT. Translation: CAWRHTGGGQPQHF. The chain joins TRBV30 to TRBJ1-5; 9 bases are shared with TRBD1. V lost 3 bases, J lost 6 bases, and 6 bases stayed unmatched. CDR3 size: 14 residues. In germline, CDR1 is GTSNPN, CDR2 SVGIG (reference sequence).

The rearrangement uses TRBV4-1 and TRBJ1-4; D call uncertain. The germline CDR1 and CDR2 sequences are MGHRA and YSYEKL. V shed 0 bases and J shed 5 bases, with 10 bases lying between them. The CDR3 totals 15 residues. The CDR3 sequence is CASSQEVRENEKLFF. DNA of the CDR3: TGCGCCAGCAGCCAAGAGGTCCGCGAGAATGAAAAACTGTTTTTT.

In this sample, this clone turned up once. This chain joins TRBV5-1 and TRBJ2-1, with 7 bases matching TRBD1. From germline, CDR1 is SGHRS and CDR2 YFSETQ. V trimming: 0 bases; J trimming: 6 bases; junction bases outside the gene matches: 3. The CDR3 sequence is 14 residues long. The CDR3 DNA sequence: TGCGCCAGCAGCTTGGATGGACAGGCCAATGAGCAGTTCTTC. Translated: CASSLDGQANEQFF. Variable domain in full (rest from reference TRBV5-1 and TRBJ2-1): KAGVTQTPRYLIKTRGQQVTLSCSPISGHRSVSWYQQTPGQGLQFLFEYFSETQRNKGNFPGRFSGRQFSNSRSEMNVSTLELGDSALYLCASSLDGQANEQFFGPGTRLTVL.

V usage is TRBV9 and J usage is TRBJ2-2, with 12 positions matching TRBD2. Trimming took 7 bases from V and 7 from J; bases not matched to a gene: 14. The CDR3 loop spans 17 amino acids. Germline CDR1 and CDR2: SGDLS and YYNGEE. In DNA, the CDR3 is TGTGCCAGCGGAGCCCGGCTAGCGGGAGGGTCGATCGGGGAGCTGTTTTTT. Protein sequence: CASGARLAGGSIGELFF.

The chain recombines TRBV19 with TRBJ1-5; 9 bases fit TRBD1. The length of the CDR3 is 15 residues. Germline CDR1 and CDR2: LNHDA and SQIVND (reference sequence). The ends lost 7 bases at V and 3 bases at J; junction bases unmatched: 7. Here the CDR3 DNA reads TGTGCCAGTACCCAGACAGGGGGAAACAATCAGCCCCAGCATTTT. Translating gives CASTQTGGNNQPQHF.

The chain employs TRBV6-1 and TRBJ2-5; 13 bases are shared with TRBD2. Germline CDR1 is MNHNS and CDR2 is SASEGT. The CDR3 is made up of 18 amino acids. J was trimmed by 4 bases and V by 1 base; bases with no gene match: 9. CDR3 loop: CASSEVTSGGPRGETQYF. In DNA, the CDR3 is TGTGCCAGCAGTGAAGTGACTAGCGGGGGGCCCAGAGGAGAGACCCAGTACTTC.

The rearrangement uses TRBV2 and TRBJ2-7; tentative D call: TRBD1 (6 bases). Germline CDR1 is SNHLY and CDR2 is FYNNEI. The length of the CDR3 is 15 residues. Trimming stripped 4 bases from V and 4 bases from J, with 17 bases between. CDR3 amino acids: CASSAEGDGFYEQYF. CDR3 nucleotides: TGTGCCAGCAGTGCTGAGGGGGACGGGTTTTACGAGCAGTACTTC. Together with reference TRBV2 and TRBJ2-7, the CDR3 gives the full variable domain: EPEVTQTPSHQVTQMGQEVILRCVPISNHLYFYWYRQILGQKVEFLVSFYNNEISEKSEIFDDQFSVERPDGSNFTLKIRSTKLEDSAMYFCASSAEGDGFYEQYFGPGTRLTVT.

CDR3 coding DNA: TGTGCCAGCAGACCGGACGGGAACTCCTACGAGCAGTACTTC. Translation: CASRPDGNSYEQYF. V is TRBV27 and J is TRBJ2-7, with D possibly TRBD2 on 5 matching bases. Germline assignment: CDR1 MNHEY and CDR2 SMNVEV (reference sequence). The CDR3 is 14 amino acids. The V end was cut by 6 bases, the J end by 0 bases, with 12 bases between.

This chain connects TRBV7-8 to TRBJ1-1; tentative D call: TRBD1 (5 bases). V dropped 1 base and J dropped 11 bases, with 11 bases sitting between them. This CDR3 is 12 amino acids long. The germline gives CDR1 SGHVS, CDR2 FQNEAQ. The CDR3 loop reads CASSLVAGSAFF. The DNA of the CDR3 is TGTGCCAGCAGCTTAGTTGCAGGGTCGGCTTTCTTT.

This clone was recorded once. This chain joins TRBV19 and TRBJ1-6; D gene uncertain. CDR3 length equals 16 residues. Trimming removed 8 bases from V and 0 bases from J, with 14 bases in between. CDR1 and CDR2 from the germline V gene are LNHDA and SQIVND (reference sequence). CDR3 sequence: CASHRTPSSYNSPLHF. The CDR3 DNA reads TGTGCCAGTCACCGGACTCCGAGCTCCTATAATTCACCCCTCCACTTT.

The count of this clone is one. The rearrangement uses TRBV11-2 and TRBJ2-7; D might be TRBD1 (5 bases). Germline V gives CDR1 SGHAT, CDR2 FQNNGV. Trimming stripped 3 bases from V and 0 bases from J, with 12 bases between. This CDR3 has 15 amino acids. CDR3 nucleotides: TGTGCCAGCAGCTTCGGACAAAGGAGCTCCTACGAGCAGTACTTC. It specifies CASSFGQRSSYEQYF. The complete variable domain, with remaining parts taken from reference TRBV11-2 and TRBJ2-7, reads EAGVAQSPRYKIIEKRQSVAFWCNPISGHATLYWYQQILGQGPKLLIQFQNNGVVDDSQLPKDRFSAERLKGVDSTLKIQPAKLEDSAVYLCASSFGQRSSYEQYFGPGTRLTVT.

The chain links TRBV6-5 to TRBJ2-7; TRBD1 matches at 7 bases. Trimming removed 0 bases from V and 5 bases from J; junction bases left unmatched: 7. This CDR3 is 15 amino acids long. Germline V gene lookup returns CDR1 MNHEY and CDR2 SVGAGI. The CDR3 bases are TGTGCCAGCAGTTACTCGCCAGGGACAGCGCACGAGCAGTACTTC. It yields the protein CASSYSPGTAHEQYF.

This chain joins TRBV19 and TRBJ2-3; 8 positions agree with TRBD1. The CDR3 covers 18 residues. The germline gives CDR1 LNHDA, CDR2 SQIVND (reference sequence). Trimming at V came to 7 bases and at J to 0 bases, leaving 15 bases not matched to a gene. The DNA of the CDR3 is TGTGCCAGTACCAAAGGACAGGGAGGCCCTACTAGCACAGATACGCAGTATTTT. Protein: CASTKGQGGPTSTDTQYF.

The rearrangement joins TRBV7-2 to TRBJ2-7; D gene uncertain. Germline V gene sequence: CDR1 SGHTA, CDR2 FQGNSA. The V gene lost 1 base and the J gene lost 3 bases, with 7 bases spanning the gap. The CDR3 consists of 13 residues. The CDR3 loop reads CASSLGRSYEQYF. DNA of the CDR3: TGTGCCAGCAGCTTAGGACGGAGCTACGAGCAGTACTTC. Full variable domain (rest looked up from reference TRBV7-2 and TRBJ2-7): GAGVSQSPSNKVTEKGKDVELRCDPISGHTALYWYRQSLGQGLEFLIYFQGNSAPDKSGLPSDRFSAERTGGSVSTLTIQRTQQEDSAVYLCASSLGRSYEQYFGPGTRLTVT.

The V gene is TRBV10-3, the J gene TRBJ2-5, with a possible D match to TRBD1 (6 bases). This CDR3 spans 14 amino acids. Looked up from germline, CDR1 is ENHRY and CDR2 is SYGVKD. Trimming pared 11 bases from V and 2 bases from J, leaving 18 bases between. CDR3 residues: CASRGVGFQETQYF. CDR3 sequence (DNA): TGTGCCTCCAGGGGAGTGGGGTTTCAAGAGACCCAGTACTTC.

The chain recombines TRBV19 with TRBJ2-7; 8 positions agree with TRBD2. Germline lookup yields CDR1 LNHDA and CDR2 SQIVND (reference sequence). CDR3 length equals 14 residues. V trimming: 5 bases; J trimming: 5 bases; junction bases outside the gene matches: 8. CDR3 in amino acids: CASSHRGGVDEQYF. In DNA, the CDR3 is TGTGCCAGTAGTCACCGGGGGGGGGTGGACGAGCAGTACTTC.

On this clone: Different DNA sequences within this sample yield the same CDR3. The V gene is TRBV4-1, the J gene TRBJ1-1; 9 bases agree with TRBD1. With V trimmed by 4 bases and J by 4 bases, 4 bases remained unmatched. The CDR3 totals 14 residues. Per the germline V gene, CDR1 is MGHRA and CDR2 is YSYEKL. The CDR3 bases are TGCGCCAGCAGCCCGGACAGGGGATCCACTGAAGCTTTCTTT. Its protein product is CASSPDRGSTEAFF.

The CDR3 here is CASSFGPGGTDTQYF. CDR3 DNA: TGTGCCAGCAGCTTTGGTCCGGGGGGTACGGATACGCAGTATTTT. The chain recombines TRBV7-2 with TRBJ2-3; 7 bases match TRBD2. The V segment lost 3 bases and the J segment 6 bases; nucleotides outside the gene matches: 9. The CDR3 totals 15 residues. Per germline, CDR1 SGHTA and CDR2 FQGNSA.